This entry lists 21 T cell receptor beta chains sequenced from one sample in a study of cytomegalovirus exposure and HLA in healthy donors. PCR primers comprised 60 Vbeta and 13 Jbeta primers. Only in-frame clones appear in the TCRdb table, and some are missing; sequencing was by immunoSEQ multiplex PCR. Of 85,000 to 100,000 clones in the sample, about four fifths were seen once. The sequenced sample was PBMCs. These receptors were obtained from a young man in good health and CMV-seronegative.

This chain joins TRBV18 and TRBJ2-7; 8 nucleotides align to TRBD1. The CDR3 contains 15 residues. CDR1 is KGHSH and CDR2 is LQKENI in the germline V gene. The V gene end was trimmed by 2 bases and the J gene end by 4 bases; junction bases not matched to a gene: 7. The DNA for the CDR3 is TGTGCCAGCTCACCAGACGGGACAGGACCTTACGAGCAGTACTTC. Protein sequence: CASSPDGTGPYEQYF.

The chain employs TRBV11-2 and TRBJ2-1; perhaps TRBD2 as D (6 bases). Germline CDR1 SGHAT, CDR2 FQNNGV. V gave up 5 bases and J gave up 7 bases, with 27 bases separating them. The CDR3 extends over 18 amino acids. The CDR3 sequence: CASSPIHEWGENRNEQFF. The CDR3 DNA sequence: TGTGCCAGCAGCCCCATCCACGAGTGGGGGGAGAATAGGAATGAGCAGTTCTTC.

V and J are TRBV5-6 and TRBJ2-1, with 9 bases lining up with TRBD2. The CDR3 totals 14 residues. Germline V gives CDR1 SGHDT, CDR2 YYEEEE. Losses at the gene ends were 4 bases for V and 5 bases for J; bases not matched to a gene: 4. This chain's CDR3 is CASSPRLADNEQFF. In DNA form, the CDR3 reads TGTGCCAGCAGCCCCCGACTAGCGGACAATGAGCAGTTCTTC. Using reference TRBV5-6 and TRBJ2-1 for the parts outside the CDR3, the full variable domain is DAGVTQSPTHLIKTRGQQVTLRCSPKSGHDTVSWYQQALGQGPQFIFQYYEEEERQRGNFPDRFSGHQFPNYSSELNVNALLLGDSALYLCASSPRLADNEQFFGPGTRLTVL.

The rearrangement joins TRBV30 to TRBJ2-5; 8 bases line up with TRBD2. CDR3 size: 17 residues. Unmatched junction bases numbered 13, after V lost 0 bases and J lost 4 bases. Germline CDR1 is GTSNPN and CDR2 is SVGIG (reference sequence). The CDR3 DNA is TGTGCCTGGAGTGTACGAAAGAGCGGGGGACGACGAGAGACCCAGTACTTC. Translating it yields CAWSVRKSGGRRETQYF.

The chain joins TRBV14 to TRBJ1-2, with D possibly TRBD1 on 6 matching bases. The V end lost 4 bases, the J end lost 6 bases, and 12 bases lay between the germline ends. CDR3 size: 13 residues. Germline V gene data show CDR1 as SGHDN and CDR2 as FVKESK. The CDR3 reads CASSRSGTHGYTF. The CDR3 DNA reads TGTGCCAGCAGCCGATCCGGGACACATGGCTACACCTTC.

V and J are TRBV30 and TRBJ2-7, with 8 bases fitting TRBD2. V shed 4 bases, J shed 9 bases, and the junction held 17 bases outside the gene matches. The germline CDR1 and CDR2 sequences are GTSNPN and SVGIG (reference sequence). This CDR3 region has 15 residues. The CDR3 spells CAWTSLTAGVGLQYF. The CDR3 nucleotides read TGTGCCTGGACCTCCCTGACAGCGGGAGTAGGGTTGCAGTACTTC.

V usage is TRBV18 and J usage is TRBJ2-7; D call uncertain. The CDR3 consists of 12 residues. V was cut by 6 bases and J by 0 bases, with 6 bases left in between. CDR1 is KGHSH and CDR2 is LQKENI in the germline V gene. The CDR3: CASSSDSYEQYF. CDR3 coding DNA: TGTGCCAGCTCTTCAGACTCCTACGAGCAGTACTTC.

The chain is built from TRBV5-1 and TRBJ2-7, with D possibly matching TRBD1 (6 bases). Trimming took off 3 bases at V and 0 bases at J, with 10 bases between the two ends. CDR1 is SGHRS and CDR2 is YFSETQ in the germline V gene. This CDR3 has 14 residues. DNA for the CDR3: TGCGCCAGCAGCTCCGGACAGCCCTCCTACGAGCAGTACTTC. The encoded protein is CASSSGQPSYEQYF.

The chain is built from TRBV7-9 and TRBJ1-4, with no clear D. The germline gives CDR1 SEHNR, CDR2 FQNEAQ (reference sequence). CDR3 length: 13 residues. V was clipped by 11 bases and J by 2 bases, with 12 bases between them. In DNA, the CDR3 is TGTGCCTGTCCGACGGAGACTAATGAAAAACTGTTTTTT. This codes for CACPTETNEKLFF.

This chain connects TRBV28 to TRBJ1-2; 12 bases line up with TRBD1. After removal of 5 bases from V and 7 bases from J, the junction contained 8 bases not matched to a gene. CDR3 size: 15 residues. The germline CDR1 and CDR2 sequences are MDHEN and SYDVKM. CDR3 nucleotides: TGTGCCAGCAGTCCTCCGGGACAGGGGGCGATTGGCTACACCTTC. Encoded protein: CASSPPGQGAIGYTF.

The chain uses TRBV28 and TRBJ2-2, with D tentatively TRBD2 (6 bases). The ends were cut back, 4 bases at V and 2 bases at J, with 11 bases in the middle. The CDR3 spans 15 residues. In germline, CDR1 is MDHEN, CDR2 SYDVKM. The CDR3 region is CASSSGLENTGELFF. The CDR3, as DNA: TGTGCCAGCAGTTCGGGACTTGAAAACACCGGGGAGCTGTTTTTT.

CDR3 amino acids: CASSIYRGSNQPQHF. As DNA, the CDR3 is TGTGCCAGTAGTATCTACAGGGGGAGCAATCAGCCCCAGCATTTT. This chain connects TRBV19 to TRBJ1-5; 8 positions match TRBD1. The V gene's germline CDR1 is LNHDA and CDR2 SQIVND (reference sequence). Trimming cost V 3 bases and J 1 base; bases outside gene matches: 2. CDR3 size: 15 residues.

This chain connects TRBV10-1 to TRBJ2-1; D not certain. V was cut by 3 bases and J by 4 bases, with 13 bases left in between. The CDR3 length is 15 residues. The germline V gene encodes CDR1 WNHNN and CDR2 SYGVQD (reference sequence). The CDR3 loop reads CASSDYSLGYNEQFF. CDR3 in DNA: TGCGCCAGCAGTGACTATAGCCTTGGGTACAATGAGCAGTTCTTC.

The rearrangement links TRBV27 to TRBJ2-1, with 9 nucleotides matching TRBD1. Germline-derived CDR1 and CDR2 are MNHEY and SMNVEV (reference sequence). J lost 2 bases, V lost 6 bases, and 5 bases had no gene match. The CDR3 loop spans 15 amino acids. The CDR3 DNA reads TGTGCCAGCAGACAGGGGGCAAGCACCTACAATGAGCAGTTCTTC. Translation gives CASRQGASTYNEQFF.

The chain couples TRBV11-2 to TRBJ2-7; 11 bases are a match to TRBD1. There are 17 residues in the CDR3. Germline CDR1 is SGHAT and CDR2 is FQNNGV. Losses at the gene ends were 0 bases for V and 2 bases for J; bases not matched to a gene: 6. The CDR3 DNA sequence: TGTGCCAGCAGCTTAGATGTCGGACAGGGGGCCCCCTACGAGCAGTACTTC. Translating it yields CASSLDVGQGAPYEQYF.

This clone came up a few times. The rearrangement uses TRBV15 and TRBJ1-1; D not certain. This CDR3 region has 12 residues. With 4 bases removed from V and 6 bases from J, the gap between germline ends came to 9 bases. CDR1 LNHNV and CDR2 YYDKDF come from the germline V gene (reference sequence). CDR3 DNA: TGTGCCACCAGCAACGGGAGGTCTGAAGCTTTCTTT. Residues: CATSNGRSEAFF.

This rearrangement joins TRBV7-8 to TRBJ1-1, with D possibly being TRBD1 (6 bases). Trimming shortened V by 1 base and J by 4 bases, and 13 bases separated the two germline ends. Germline V gene sequence: CDR1 SGHVS, CDR2 FQNEAQ. The CDR3 is 15 residues long. CDR3 bases: TGTGCCAGCAGCTTAGTCGGACAGCCAGTCACTGAAGCTTTCTTT. Translating gives CASSLVGQPVTEAFF.

The chain employs TRBV9 and TRBJ1-2, with D possibly matching TRBD1 (5 bases). Between the trimmed V and J ends, which lost 0 bases and 5 bases, there was a span of 14 bases. The CDR3 has 15 amino acids. Germline V lookup: CDR1 SGDLS, CDR2 YYNGEE. The chain's CDR3 is CASSVDGGNGYGYTF. DNA for the CDR3: TGTGCCAGCAGCGTAGACGGGGGGAATGGGTATGGCTACACCTTC.

J is TRBJ2-5 and V is TRBV5-1; D may be TRBD1 (6 bases). V was clipped by 0 bases and J by 5 bases, with 11 bases between them. This CDR3 spans 14 amino acids. Germline V gives CDR1 SGHRS, CDR2 YFSETQ. The CDR3 spells CASSLGQARETQYF. As DNA, the CDR3 is TGCGCCAGCAGCTTGGGACAGGCCAGGGAGACCCAGTACTTC. The entire variable domain, with the rest obtained from reference TRBV5-1 and TRBJ2-5, is as follows: KAGVTQTPRYLIKTRGQQVTLSCSPISGHRSVSWYQQTPGQGLQFLFEYFSETQRNKGNFPGRFSGRQFSNSRSEMNVSTLELGDSALYLCASSLGQARETQYFGPGTRLLVL.

This clone was counted a few times. The chain joins TRBV9 to TRBJ2-3; 11 nucleotides align to TRBD2. Unmatched junction bases numbered 7, after V lost 3 bases and J lost 7 bases. This CDR3 has 15 residues. Germline values: CDR1 SGDLS, CDR2 YYNGEE. The DNA for the CDR3 is TGTGCCAGCAGCGCCGGGACTAGCGGATCTTATACGCAGTATTTT. Translation gives CASSAGTSGSYTQYF.

The rearrangement uses TRBV4-1 and TRBJ2-1, with D perhaps matching TRBD1 (6 bases). Germline CDR1 reads MGHRA; CDR2 reads YSYEKL. This CDR3 region has 13 residues. Trimming pared 0 bases from V and 9 bases from J, leaving 9 bases between. CDR3 DNA: TGCGCCAGCAGCCAAGAATGGGACACTGAGCAGTTCTTC. It is translated as CASSQEWDTEQFF.